Listed here is a single T cell receptor beta chain. No antigen is known for it. These data come from a study of Ad26.COV2.S vaccination and SARS-CoV-2 variants. Whole-study context: The donor belonged to the COV1001 Ad26.COV2.S trial arm. General study points: Spike-specific TCR breadth ran higher among vaccine recipients than placebo recipients.

This table comes from immunoSEQ multiplex PCR, and its TCRdb copy is limited to in-frame clones, with some not included. The table shows 300,000 to 400,000 clones, with 85% occurring only once. Treatment of the sample: over 15 received Ad26.COV2.S at low or high dose, single or two shots; about five received placebo; per-sample allocation not given. Sample collection was performed on day 63 after the first vaccine or placebo injection. Spike of the Wuhan-strain SARS-CoV-2 was expressed by an Ad26 vector, which formed the vaccine. The CDR3 contains 15 residues. V gave up 5 bases and J gave up 3 bases, with 13 bases separating them. The germline V gene encodes CDR1 SEHNR and CDR2 FQNEAQ (reference sequence).

This clonotype was obtained from a person aged 18-65 years who received the Ad26.COV2.S COVID-19 vaccine or a placebo. J is TRBJ1-4 and V is TRBV7-9; D not resolved. The specimen was peripheral blood, collected in a trial of Ad26.COV2.S vaccine versus placebo. Here the CDR3 reads CASSPPLQANEKLFF. The CDR3 nucleotides read TGTGCCAGCAGCCCCCCTTTGCAGGCTAATGAAAAACTGTTTTTT.